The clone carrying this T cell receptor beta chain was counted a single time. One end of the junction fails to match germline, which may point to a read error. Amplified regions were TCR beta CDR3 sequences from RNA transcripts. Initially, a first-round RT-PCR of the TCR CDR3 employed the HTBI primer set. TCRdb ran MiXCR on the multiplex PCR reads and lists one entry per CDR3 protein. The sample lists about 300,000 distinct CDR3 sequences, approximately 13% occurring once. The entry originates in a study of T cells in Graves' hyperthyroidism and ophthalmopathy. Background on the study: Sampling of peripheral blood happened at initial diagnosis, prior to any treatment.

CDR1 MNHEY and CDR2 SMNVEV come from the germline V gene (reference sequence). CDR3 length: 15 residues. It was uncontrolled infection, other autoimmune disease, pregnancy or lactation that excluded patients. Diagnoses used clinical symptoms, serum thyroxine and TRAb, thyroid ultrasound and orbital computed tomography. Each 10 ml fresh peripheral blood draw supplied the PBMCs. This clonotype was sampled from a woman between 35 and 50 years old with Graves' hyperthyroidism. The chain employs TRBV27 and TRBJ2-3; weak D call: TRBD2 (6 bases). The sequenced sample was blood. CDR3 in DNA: TGTGCCAGCAGTCGAGGGATTACTAGCACAGATACGCGGTATTTT. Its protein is CASSRGITSTDTRYF.